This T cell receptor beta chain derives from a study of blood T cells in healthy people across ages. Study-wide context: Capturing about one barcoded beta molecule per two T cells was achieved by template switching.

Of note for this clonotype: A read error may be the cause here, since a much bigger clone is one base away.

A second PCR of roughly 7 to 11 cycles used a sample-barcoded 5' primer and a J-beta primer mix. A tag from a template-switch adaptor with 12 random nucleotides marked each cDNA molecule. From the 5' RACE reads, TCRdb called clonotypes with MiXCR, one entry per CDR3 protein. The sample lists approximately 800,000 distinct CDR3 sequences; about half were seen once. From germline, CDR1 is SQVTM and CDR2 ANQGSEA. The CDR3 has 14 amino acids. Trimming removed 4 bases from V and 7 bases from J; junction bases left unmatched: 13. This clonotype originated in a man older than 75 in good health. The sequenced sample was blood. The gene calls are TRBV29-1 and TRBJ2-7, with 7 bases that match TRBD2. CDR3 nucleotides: TGCAGCGTTGTTCTCGGGACTACCTACAATGAGCAGTACTTC. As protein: CSVVLGTTYNEQYF.